These 6 T cell receptor beta chains share one sample of origin, sequenced in a study of Ad26.COV2.S vaccination and SARS-CoV-2 variants. Documented treatment: some 20 received Ad26.COV2.S at low or high dose, single or two shots; 5 received placebo; per-sample allocation not given. Day 63 after the first injection of vaccine or placebo was the sampling time. Produced via immunoSEQ multiplex PCR; TCRdb's table is partial and in-frame only. The table lists just under 250,000 clones, 88% of them singletons. The sample here was peripheral blood, taken in a trial of Ad26.COV2.S vaccine versus placebo. The receptors stem from a person between 18 and 65 years old who received the Ad26.COV2.S COVID-19 vaccine or a placebo.

The genes are TRBV7-2 and TRBJ2-7; maybe TRBD1 (6 bases). Trimming took 2 bases from V and 4 from J, leaving 12 bases between them. The CDR3 runs 14 residues. Germline V gene sequence: CDR1 SGHTA, CDR2 FQGNSA. Here the CDR3 DNA reads TGTGCCAGCAGCTTAAATTTCCAGGGGTACGAGCAGTACTTC. It is translated as CASSLNFQGYEQYF.

This sequence joins TRBV4-1 and TRBJ2-1; D could derive from TRBD1 or TRBD2 (5 bases each). V was cut by 3 bases and J by 14 bases, with 17 bases left in between. Germline V gives CDR1 MGHRA, CDR2 YSYEKL. The CDR3 runs to 13 residues. This CDR3 is CASSHPIRDHKFF. CDR3 nucleotides: TGCGCCAGCAGCCACCCAATCCGGGACCACAAGTTCTTC.

The chain is built from TRBV14 and TRBJ2-2, with unresolved D. The CDR3 sequence is 13 residues long. Between the trimmed V and J ends, which lost 0 bases and 7 bases, there was a span of 6 bases. Germline V gene sequence: CDR1 SGHDN, CDR2 FVKESK. The CDR3: CASSQDWGGELFF. CDR3 coding DNA: TGTGCCAGCAGCCAAGACTGGGGCGGGGAGCTGTTTTTT.

To note about this clone: At one end the junction does not follow the germline gene, possibly because of a read error. The chain uses TRBV6-5 and TRBJ2-7, with 7 bases fitting TRBD2. Germline loops: CDR1 MNHEY, CDR2 SVGAGI. This CDR3 is built from 14 residues. The CDR3 protein is CASSIGLVSHEQYF. CDR3 nucleotide sequence: TGTGCCAGCAGCATCGGACTAGTCTCCCACGAGCAGTACTTC.

Within the sample, this clone is large (0.1 to 1%). The CDR3 coding sequence is TGTGCCAGTAGCCGAAGTCGGACAGGTTCCTACGAGCAGTACTTC. Translated, it gives CASSRSRTGSYEQYF. The rearrangement joins TRBV19 to TRBJ2-7, with 7 bases identical to TRBD1. The germline CDR1 and CDR2 sequences are LNHDA and SQIVND (reference sequence). With 6 bases clipped from V and 1 base from J, the junction kept 9 bases outside the gene matches. The CDR3 has 15 amino acids.

This clone was detected only once. V and J are TRBV15 and TRBJ1-4; a possible D gene is TRBD1 (5 bases). The CDR3 is 14 residues long. Per the germline V gene, CDR1 is LNHNV and CDR2 is YYDKDF (reference sequence). Trimming shortened V by 3 bases and J by 2 bases, and 7 bases separated the two germline ends. The CDR3 spells CATSRGETNEKLFF. The CDR3 DNA reads TGTGCCACCAGCAGGGGGGAGACTAATGAAAAACTGTTTTTT.